These T cell receptor beta chains were read from a single sample in a study of T cells after yellow fever vaccination. TCRdb re-analysed the 5' RACE reads in MiXCR, keeping a single row per CDR3 protein. The sample carries some 240,000 distinct CDR3 sequences, about 3% recorded once. The starting material was CD4+ T cells sorted from PBMCs, obtained 10 days after the yellow fever booster vaccination. The receptors come from a man between 18 and 29 years old who received the YFV17D yellow fever vaccine. CDR3s include the opening cysteine and the closing phenylalanine or tryptophan. The D gene is left open where the match is weak. Only part of the rows carry a size: once, few, many, or a class if the clone is expanded.

J: TRBJ1-2
V: TRBV7-2
D: .
size: .
DNA: TGTGCCAGCAGCTTAGGGTCAGGGTATGGCTACACCTTC
CDR3: CASSLGSGYGYTF

J: TRBJ2-2
V: TRBV28
D: TRBD1
size: few
DNA: TGTGCCAGCAGTTTATTCCCCGGGACAGGGGGCGTCACCGGGGAGCTGTTTTTT
CDR3: CASSLFPGTGGVTGELFF

J: TRBJ2-1
V: TRBV27
D: .
size: few
DNA: TGTGCCAGCAGTTTATCTAACACCCTGCGTCGGTCCTACAATGAGCAGTTCTTC
CDR3: CASSLSNTLRRSYNEQFF

J: TRBJ2-5
V: TRBV7-2
D: TRBD2
size: few
DNA: TGTGCCAGCAGCTTTGCGGGGGATGAGACCCAGTACTTC
CDR3: CASSFAGDETQYF

J: TRBJ1-6
V: TRBV10-1
D: .
size: many
DNA: TGCGCCAGCAGTGAGGACAGAAATTCACCCCTCCACTTT
CDR3: CASSEDRNSPLHF

J: TRBJ1-1
V: TRBV24-1
D: .
size: .
DNA: TGTGCCACCAGTGATTCCCGTGACGGGAACACTGAAGCTTTCTTT
CDR3: CATSDSRDGNTEAFF

J: TRBJ2-7
V: TRBV3-1
D: .
size: many
DNA: TGTGCCAGCAGCCAAGGGACTACCCTCTACGAGCAGTACTTC
CDR3: CASSQGTTLYEQYF

J: TRBJ2-5
V: TRBV7-9
D: .
size: many
DNA: TGTGCCAGCAGCTCGTCGTTACGGGGGCCCCTAGAGACCCAGTACTTC
CDR3: CASSSSLRGPLETQYF

J: TRBJ1-1
V: TRBV4-3
D: .
size: many
DNA: TGCGCCAGCAGCCAAGATCCCCGGTCCCGGAACACTGAAGCTTTCTTT
CDR3: CASSQDPRSRNTEAFF

J: TRBJ1-4
V: TRBV11-2
D: .
size: many
DNA: TGTGCCAGCAGCGGAAGGGGAGATGAAAAACTGTTTTTT
CDR3: CASSGRGDEKLFF

J: TRBJ2-3
V: TRBV29-1
D: .
size: .
DNA: TGCAGCGTTGATACAGGCCACACAGATACGCAGTATTTT
CDR3: CSVDTGHTDTQYF

J: TRBJ1-6
V: TRBV3-1
D: TRBD1
size: .
DNA: TGTGCCAGCCGCCCCAGGGGGCATAATTCACCCCTCCACTTT
CDR3: CASRPRGHNSPLHF